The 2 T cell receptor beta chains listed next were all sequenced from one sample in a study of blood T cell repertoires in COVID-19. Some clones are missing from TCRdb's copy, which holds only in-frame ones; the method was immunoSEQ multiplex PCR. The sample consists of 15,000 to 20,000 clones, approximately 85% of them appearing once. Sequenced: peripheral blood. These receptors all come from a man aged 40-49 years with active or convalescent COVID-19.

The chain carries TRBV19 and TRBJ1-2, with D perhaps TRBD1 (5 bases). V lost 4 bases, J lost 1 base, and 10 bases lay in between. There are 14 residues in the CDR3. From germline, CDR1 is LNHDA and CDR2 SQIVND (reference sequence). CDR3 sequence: CASSTSGVNYGYTF. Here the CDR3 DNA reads TGTGCCAGTAGTACGTCGGGGGTTAACTATGGCTACACCTTC.

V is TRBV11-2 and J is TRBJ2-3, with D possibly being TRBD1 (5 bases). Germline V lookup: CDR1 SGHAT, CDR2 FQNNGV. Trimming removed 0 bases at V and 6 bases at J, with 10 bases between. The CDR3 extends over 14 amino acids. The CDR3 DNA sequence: TGTGCCAGCAGCTTAGAACCGAAGGGGGATACGCAGTATTTT. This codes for CASSLEPKGDTQYF.